Below, one TCR beta chain is given with its context. This entry comes from a study of control samples from healthy donors and cancer patients. Trimming at V came to 1 base and at J to 4 bases, leaving 6 bases not matched to a gene. Germline V CDR1 and CDR2: SGHVS, FNYEAQ. The CDR3 runs to 16 residues. Sequencing was performed with immunoSEQ multiplex PCR; in TCRdb, only in-frame clones are kept and a portion is missing. This sample carries roughly 120,000 clones, 88% of them seen once, and the ten largest clones take roughly 2.5%. This chain links TRBV7-6 with TRBJ1-1; 10 bases are a match to TRBD1. The TCR sequence derives from a woman aged 70-85 years in good health. Material: blood. This CDR3 is CASSLGARTGGTEAFF. Here the CDR3 DNA reads TGTGCCAGCAGCTTAGGTGCTAGGACAGGGGGCACTGAAGCTTTCTTT.